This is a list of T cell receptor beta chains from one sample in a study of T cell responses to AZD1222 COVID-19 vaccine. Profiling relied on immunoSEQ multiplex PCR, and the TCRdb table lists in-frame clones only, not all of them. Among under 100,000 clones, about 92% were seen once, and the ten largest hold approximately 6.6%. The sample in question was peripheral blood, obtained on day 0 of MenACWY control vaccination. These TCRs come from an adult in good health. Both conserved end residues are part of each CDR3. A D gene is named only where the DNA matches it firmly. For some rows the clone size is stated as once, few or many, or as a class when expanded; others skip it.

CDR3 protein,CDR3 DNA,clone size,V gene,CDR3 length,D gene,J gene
CASNAGIQDTQYF,TGTGCCAGCAATGCGGGGATCCAAGATACGCAGTATTTT,-,TRBV2,13,-,TRBJ2-3
CASSLSGQGNQETQYF,TGTGCCAGCAGCCTATCTGGACAGGGAAACCAAGAGACCCAGTACTTC,-,TRBV7-3,16,TRBD1,TRBJ2-5
CSASRQGGSNQPQHF,TGCAGTGCTAGTCGACAGGGTGGTAGCAATCAGCCCCAGCATTTT,-,TRBV20-1,15,TRBD1,TRBJ1-5
CASRGREDTQYF,TGTGCCAGCCGGGGGCGAGAAGATACGCAGTATTTT,-,TRBV2,12,-,TRBJ2-3
CASSYAGTDTQYF,TGTGCCAGCAGTTACGCAGGCACAGATACGCAGTATTTT,-,TRBV6-6,13,-,TRBJ2-3
CASSLSGTGSNQPQHF,TGTGCCAGCAGTTTGTCCGGGACAGGGAGCAATCAGCCCCAGCATTTT,-,TRBV28,16,TRBD1,TRBJ1-5
CASSLARYTEAFF,TGTGCCAGCAGCTTAGCACGGTACACTGAAGCTTTCTTT,-,TRBV11-2,13,-,TRBJ1-1
CANGQQGTNIQYF,TGTGCCAACGGACAGCAGGGGACAAACATTCAGTACTTC,-,TRBV12-3/TRBV12-4,13,-,TRBJ2-4
CASSESASGRNTGELFF,TGTGCCAGCAGTGAATCGGCTAGCGGGAGGAACACCGGGGAGCTGTTTTTT,once,TRBV2,17,TRBD2,TRBJ2-2
CASSVQGNTEAFF,TGCGCCAGCAGCGTACAGGGGAACACTGAAGCTTTCTTT,-,TRBV5-1,13,-,TRBJ1-1
CASSQGLQGPYGYTF,TGTGCCAGCAGCCAAGGTCTCCAGGGCCCCTATGGCTACACCTTC,-,TRBV3-1/TRBV3-2,15,-,TRBJ1-2
CASSPGTGERNEQFF,TGTGCCAGCTCACCCGGGACAGGGGAGAGGAATGAGCAGTTCTTC,-,TRBV18,15,TRBD1,TRBJ2-1
CASSKDGQGLSGNTIYF,TGTGCCAGCAGCAAAGATGGACAGGGCCTCTCTGGAAACACCATATATTTT,-,TRBV11-2,17,TRBD1,TRBJ1-3
CASSIDIGTTNYGYTF,TGTGCCAGTAGTATAGATATCGGGACAACTAACTATGGCTACACCTTC,-,TRBV19,16,-,TRBJ1-2
CASSTDPFGGYTF,TGTGCCAGCAGTACGGACCCCTTTGGAGGCTACACCTTC,-,TRBV6-5,13,-,TRBJ1-2
CASSRTGGNTEAFF,TGTGCCAGCAGTCGGACAGGGGGCAACACTGAAGCTTTCTTT,-,TRBV6-5,14,TRBD1,TRBJ1-1
CASSRDISSYEQYF,TGTGCCAGCAGCCGGGACATCAGCTCCTACGAGCAGTACTTC,once,TRBV2,14,-,TRBJ2-7
CASSQEGRTDTQYF,TGTGCCAGCAGCCAGGAGGGTCGAACAGATACGCAGTATTTT,-,TRBV3-1/TRBV3-2,14,-,TRBJ2-3
CASSRGRGEAFF,TGTGCCAGCAGCCGGGGGAGGGGGGAAGCTTTCTTT,-,TRBV3-1/TRBV3-2,12,-,TRBJ1-1
CASSLAGDEQFF,TGCGCCAGCAGCTTGGCAGGGGATGAGCAGTTCTTC,-,TRBV5-1,12,-,TRBJ2-1
CASSGLVGGEQFF,TGTGCCAGTAGCGGACTAGTTGGCGGTGAGCAGTTCTTC,-,TRBV19,13,TRBD2,TRBJ2-1
CASSLVQGAGTEAFF,TGTGCCAGCAGTTTAGTACAGGGGGCGGGCACTGAAGCTTTCTTT,-,TRBV28,15,TRBD1,TRBJ1-1
CASSPASDTQYF,TGTGCCAGCTCACCCGCCTCGGATACGCAGTATTTT,-,TRBV18,12,-,TRBJ2-3
CASSTLSGSEQFF,TGTGCCAGCAGCACCCTTAGCGGTTCTGAGCAGTTCTTC,-,TRBV14,13,-,TRBJ2-1
CASRGDTSSYEQYF,TGTGCCAGCAGAGGGGACACGAGCTCCTACGAGCAGTACTTC,-,TRBV6-5,14,-,TRBJ2-7
CASSLDPPKSVRSEQYF,TGTGCCAGCAGCTTAGATCCCCCGAAGAGCGTACGGAGCGAGCAGTACTTC,-,TRBV11-2,17,-,TRBJ2-7
CASRPDRGGYTF,TGTGCCAGCAGGCCCGACAGGGGTGGCTACACCTTC,once,TRBV12-3/TRBV12-4,12,TRBD1,TRBJ1-2
CASSKDRGRNTGELFF,TGTGCCAGCTCTAAAGACAGGGGGCGGAACACCGGGGAGCTGTTTTTT,-,TRBV3-1/TRBV3-2,16,TRBD1,TRBJ2-2
CASSLGVTQPQHF,TGTGCCAGCAGCCTCGGGGTTACTCAGCCCCAGCATTTT,-,TRBV11-2,13,-,TRBJ1-5
CASSVAFIADTQYF,TGTGCCAGCAGCGTAGCTTTTATTGCAGATACGCAGTATTTT,-,TRBV9,14,-,TRBJ2-3
CASSLTGGSDEQYF,TGTGCCAGCAGTTTAACAGGGGGCAGCGACGAGCAGTACTTC,-,TRBV28,14,TRBD1,TRBJ2-7
CASSSGNQPQHF,TGTGCCAGCAGTTCGGGAAATCAGCCCCAGCATTTT,-,TRBV28,12,-,TRBJ1-5
CASSQTGAPFHTIYF,TGTGCCAGCAGTCAGACAGGGGCTCCATTCCACACCATATATTTT,-,TRBV6-5,15,TRBD1,TRBJ1-3
CASSKETDLYEQYF,TGTGCCAGTAGTAAAGAGACAGACCTCTACGAGCAGTACTTC,-,TRBV19,14,-,TRBJ2-7